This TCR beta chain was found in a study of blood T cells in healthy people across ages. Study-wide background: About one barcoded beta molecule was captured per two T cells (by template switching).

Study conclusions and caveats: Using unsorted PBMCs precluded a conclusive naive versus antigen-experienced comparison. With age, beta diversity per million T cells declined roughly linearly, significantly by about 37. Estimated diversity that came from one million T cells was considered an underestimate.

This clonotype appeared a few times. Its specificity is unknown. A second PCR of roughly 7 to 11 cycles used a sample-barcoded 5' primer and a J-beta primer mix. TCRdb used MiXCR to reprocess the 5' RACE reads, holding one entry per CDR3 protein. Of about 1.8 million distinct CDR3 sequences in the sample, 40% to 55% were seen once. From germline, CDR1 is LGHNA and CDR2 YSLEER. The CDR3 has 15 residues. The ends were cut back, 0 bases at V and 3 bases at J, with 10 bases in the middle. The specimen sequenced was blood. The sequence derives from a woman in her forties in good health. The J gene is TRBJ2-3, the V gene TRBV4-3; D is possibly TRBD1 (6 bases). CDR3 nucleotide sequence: TGCGCCAGCAGCCAAGAGGGGGCAGATACAGATACGCAGTATTTT. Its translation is CASSQEGADTDTQYF.